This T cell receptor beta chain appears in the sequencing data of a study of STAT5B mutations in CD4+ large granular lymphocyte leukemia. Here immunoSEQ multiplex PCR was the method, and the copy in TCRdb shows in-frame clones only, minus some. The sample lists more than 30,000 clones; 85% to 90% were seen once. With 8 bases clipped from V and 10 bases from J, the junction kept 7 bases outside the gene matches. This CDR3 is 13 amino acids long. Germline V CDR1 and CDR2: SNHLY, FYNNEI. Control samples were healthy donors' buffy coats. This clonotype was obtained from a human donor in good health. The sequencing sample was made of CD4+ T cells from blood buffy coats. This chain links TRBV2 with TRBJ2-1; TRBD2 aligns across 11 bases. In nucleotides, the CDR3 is TGTGCCAGCTTACTAGCGGGAGAGACCGAGCAGTTCTTC. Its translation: CASLLAGETEQFF.